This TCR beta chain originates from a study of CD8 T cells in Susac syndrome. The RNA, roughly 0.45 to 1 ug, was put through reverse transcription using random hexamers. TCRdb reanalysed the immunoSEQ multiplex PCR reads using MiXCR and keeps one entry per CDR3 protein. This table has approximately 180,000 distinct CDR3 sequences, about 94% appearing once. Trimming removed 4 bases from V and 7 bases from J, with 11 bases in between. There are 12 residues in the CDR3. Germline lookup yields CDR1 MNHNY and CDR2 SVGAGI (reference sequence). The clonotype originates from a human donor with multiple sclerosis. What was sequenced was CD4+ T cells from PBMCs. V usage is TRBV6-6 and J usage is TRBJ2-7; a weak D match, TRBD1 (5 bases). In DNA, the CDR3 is TGTGCCAGCAGTTCCCAGGGTATAGAGCAGTACTTC. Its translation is CASSSQGIEQYF.